These 8 T cell receptor beta chains were sequenced from one sample in a study of response to subunit inactivated influenza vaccine. Using its own MiXCR run on the RT-PCR reads, TCRdb lists one record per CDR3 protein. The sample includes 650,000 to 700,000 distinct CDR3 sequences, 15% to 19% seen only once; the top ten take roughly 11%. Source: PBMCs from blood, taken approximately 13 days after vaccination. The receptors stem from a man aged 50-59 years who received an inactivated influenza vaccine.

The sample holds a few counts of this clonotype. The chain is built from TRBV29-1 and TRBJ1-6; D not certain. Germline V CDR1 and CDR2: SQVTM, ANQGSEA. V was shortened by 7 bases and J by 8 bases, with 15 bases between the two germline ends. The CDR3 sequence is 13 residues long. Here the CDR3 reads CSARTGRDSPLHF. CDR3 nucleotides: TGCAGCGCCCGGACGGGGAGGGATTCACCCCTCCACTTT. Combining the CDR3 with reference TRBV29-1 and TRBJ1-6 gives the whole variable domain SAVISQKPSRDICQRGTSLTIQCQVDSQVTMMFWYRQQPGQSLTLIATANQGSEATYESGFVIDKFPISRPNLTFSTLTVSNMSPEDSSIYLCSARTGRDSPLHFGNGTRLTVT.

The CDR3 reads CASSVRGRALNEQFF. The CDR3 nucleotides are TGTGCCAGCAGCGTACGCGGGAGGGCTTTGAATGAGCAGTTCTTC. The genes are TRBV9 and TRBJ2-1; 9 positions agree with TRBD2. CDR1 is SGDLS and CDR2 is YYNGEE in the germline V gene. This CDR3 is built from 15 residues. After removal of 1 base from V and 7 bases from J, the junction contained 6 bases not matched to a gene.

This clonotype was detected ten times or more. V is TRBV5-1 and J is TRBJ1-1, with TRBD1 as a possible D gene (5 bases). The germline gives CDR1 SGHRS, CDR2 YFSETQ. The CDR3 spans 13 residues. Trimming shortened V by 4 bases and J by 1 base, and 8 bases separated the two germline ends. This CDR3 is CASSPDTNTEAFF. Written as DNA, the CDR3 is TGCGCCAGCAGCCCGGACACGAACACTGAAGCTTTCTTT.

V is TRBV7-2 and J is TRBJ1-3; D remains unclear. Deletions cut 5 bases from V and 5 bases from J, with 19 bases between. Germline V gene lookup returns CDR1 SGHTA and CDR2 FQGNSA. This CDR3 has 16 residues. CDR3 DNA: TGTGCCAGCAGCCCGCGATTAAGCAGAGAGAGAAACACCATATATTTT. Protein sequence: CASSPRLSRERNTIYF.

This clonotype has a handful of counts. The V gene is TRBV20-1, the J gene TRBJ2-3; 9 bases are shared with TRBD1. CDR3 length equals 15 residues. Germline lookup yields CDR1 DFQATT and CDR2 SNEGSKA (reference sequence). V shed 6 bases and J 5 bases; nucleotides not matched to a gene: 12. The CDR3 nucleotides are TGCAGTGCCAGAACCGGGACAGGGATGTTAGATACGCAGTATTTT. Translating gives CSARTGTGMLDTQYF.

The chain recombines TRBV6-1 with TRBJ2-7; possibly TRBD2 for D (6 bases). The V end was cut by 4 bases, the J end by 2 bases, with 15 bases between. The germline gives CDR1 MNHNS, CDR2 SASEGT. The CDR3 consists of 15 residues. The CDR3 sequence: CASSGVGGETYEQYF. The CDR3 DNA follows: TGTGCCAGCAGTGGAGTCGGGGGAGAAACCTACGAGCAGTACTTC.

This clonotype came up a few times. The chain uses TRBV6-2 or TRBV6-3 and TRBJ2-7; TRBD2 aligns across 10 bases. CDR3 length equals 16 residues. Germline V lookup: CDR1 MNHEY, CDR2 SVGEGT. With V trimmed by 6 bases and J by 4 bases, 12 bases remained unmatched. The DNA of the CDR3 is TGTGCCAGCAGGTCCCCTTGGACTAGCGGCCCATACGAGCAGTACTTC. Translated, it gives CASRSPWTSGPYEQYF.

This clonotype showed up just a few times. V and J are TRBV5-1 and TRBJ2-7; 10 bases are a match to TRBD2. Germline CDR1 is SGHRS and CDR2 is YFSETQ. Unmatched junction bases numbered 13, after V lost 4 bases and J lost 9 bases. This CDR3 spans 15 amino acids. Here the CDR3 DNA reads TGCGCCAGCAGCCAAGGACTAGCGGTAGACCCGAGGCAGTACTTC. Translated, it gives CASSQGLAVDPRQYF.